One sample yielded the 28 T cell receptor beta chains listed below, sequenced in a study of blood T cell repertoires in COVID-19. Sequencing was performed with immunoSEQ multiplex PCR; in TCRdb, only in-frame clones are kept and a portion is missing. The data contain about 53,000 clones, approximately 87% of them singletons. The sample taken for sequencing was peripheral blood. The receptor set was obtained from a man between 45 and 60 years old with acute or convalescent COVID-19.

This chain uses TRBV4-2 with TRBJ2-2, with 14 bases matching TRBD2. Unmatched junction bases numbered 6, after V lost 3 bases and J lost 3 bases. Germline lookup yields CDR1 LGHNA and CDR2 YNFKEQ. The CDR3 is made up of 18 amino acids. CDR3 residues: CASSHGLAGGRDTGELFF. The CDR3 nucleotides are TGTGCCAGCAGCCACGGACTAGCGGGAGGACGGGACACCGGGGAGCTGTTTTTT.

The sample holds a few counts of this clone. The gene calls are TRBV9 and TRBJ1-3; 9 nucleotides match TRBD1. This CDR3 is built from 16 residues. Unmatched junction bases numbered 7, after V lost 3 bases and J lost 3 bases. From germline, CDR1 is SGDLS and CDR2 YYNGEE. The CDR3 region has the DNA TGTGCCAGCAGCGGGACCGGGACAGGGTATGGAAACACCATATATTTT. It encodes CASSGTGTGYGNTIYF.

Only one count was recorded for this clone. V usage is TRBV4-1 and J usage is TRBJ1-2; 8 nucleotides align to TRBD1. This CDR3 has 12 residues. V gave up 3 bases and J gave up 7 bases; unmatched junction bases: 1. Germline CDR1 is MGHRA and CDR2 is YSYEKL. CDR3 DNA: TGCGCCAGCAGCCAGGACAGGGCTGGCTACACCTTC. Translating it yields CASSQDRAGYTF.

This rearrangement joins TRBV7-3 to TRBJ2-1; no firm D call. This CDR3 region has 14 residues. Trimming shortened V by 2 bases and J by 6 bases, and 11 bases separated the two germline ends. CDR1 and CDR2 (germline): SGHTA, FQGTGA. CDR3 sequence (DNA): TGTGCCAGCAGCTTAGGTCTGTACGGCAATGAGCAGTTCTTC. Its translation: CASSLGLYGNEQFF.

The chain links TRBV27 to TRBJ1-5; 7 bases align to TRBD1. CDR3 size: 17 residues. The V gene end was trimmed by 0 bases and the J gene end by 2 bases; junction bases not matched to a gene: 7. From germline, CDR1 is MNHEY and CDR2 SMNVEV (reference sequence). The CDR3 DNA reads as TGTGCCAGCAGTTTATCGTTAGGGGGCGGAGGCAATCAGCCCCAGCATTTT. Translating gives CASSLSLGGGGNQPQHF.

The V gene is TRBV5-1, the J gene TRBJ2-7; D might be TRBD2 (5 bases). V was cut by 4 bases and J by 4 bases, with 12 bases left in between. Germline V gene data show CDR1 as SGHRS and CDR2 as YFSETQ. The CDR3 loop spans 13 amino acids. The CDR3 DNA is TGCGCCAGCAGCCCCGGAGGTTCGTACGAGCAGTACTTC. Translated: CASSPGGSYEQYF.

The chain links TRBV6-5 to TRBJ1-6; 7 nucleotides line up with TRBD1. Unmatched junction bases numbered 16, after V lost 10 bases and J lost 10 bases. The germline gives CDR1 MNHEY, CDR2 SVGAGI. The CDR3 totals 15 residues. The CDR3 is CATEITGEGGSPLHF. The DNA of the CDR3 is TGTGCCACAGAGATAACAGGGGAAGGAGGCTCACCCCTCCACTTT.

This clone was seen just once. The J gene is TRBJ1-1, the V gene TRBV11-2, with a tentative D call TRBD1 (5 bases). This CDR3 is 14 amino acids long. Germline CDR1 reads SGHAT; CDR2 reads FQNNGV. Trimming removed 2 bases from V and 5 bases from J, with 12 bases in between. CDR3 DNA: TGTGCCAGCAGCTTATCCCCGGGGGTTACTGAAGCTTTCTTT. Its protein product is CASSLSPGVTEAFF.

The genes are TRBV21-1 and TRBJ1-2; the table calls TRBD1, which could not be checked here. TRBV21-1 is noted as a pseudogene. The CDR3 extends over 15 amino acids. Here the CDR3 reads CASSKEGGAFYGYTF. CDR3 nucleotide sequence: TGTGCCAGCAGCAAAGAAGGGGGCGCTTTCTATGGCTACACCTTC.

This clone has a single count. V is TRBV5-5 and J is TRBJ1-5, with D possibly being TRBD1 (5 bases). Germline V gene data show CDR1 as SGHKS and CDR2 as YYEKEE (reference sequence). This CDR3 spans 19 amino acids. V was trimmed by 0 bases and J by 0 bases, leaving 19 bases between them. As DNA, the CDR3 is TGTGCCAGCAGCTTGGGGACAAGGGGATCCGGTGATAGCAATCAGCCCCAGCATTTT. Its protein is CASSLGTRGSGDSNQPQHF.

V is TRBV6-5 and J is TRBJ1-6, with 9 bases identical to TRBD1. CDR3 length: 15 residues. The J segment lost 10 bases and the V segment lost 4 bases, leaving 8 bases of the junction unmatched. Per germline, CDR1 MNHEY and CDR2 SVGAGI. CDR3 bases: TGTGCCAGCAGTTCAACAGGGGGCGCGGGATCACCCCTCCACTTT. Its protein product is CASSSTGGAGSPLHF.

The gene calls are TRBV14 and TRBJ2-7; tentatively, D is TRBD2 (5 bases). V lost 4 bases to trimming and J lost 3 bases, with 22 bases between them. This CDR3 is 17 amino acids long. Germline values: CDR1 SGHDN, CDR2 FVKESK. The DNA for the CDR3 is TGTGCCAGCAGCCCACGCCCCGTTGCGGGCAACTACTACGAGCAGTACTTC. Amino acid sequence: CASSPRPVAGNYYEQYF.

About this clone itself: Other DNA sequences in this sample translate to the same CDR3. The chain couples TRBV7-8 to TRBJ2-7; 12 bases line up with TRBD2. Trimming at V came to 1 base and at J to 0 bases, leaving 4 bases not matched to a gene. Germline V gene data show CDR1 as SGHVS and CDR2 as FQNEAQ. The CDR3 totals 17 residues. CDR3 loop: CASSLVASGRASYEQYF. CDR3 sequence (DNA): TGTGCCAGCAGCTTAGTGGCTAGCGGGAGGGCCTCCTACGAGCAGTACTTC. The variable domain in full, with the rest retrieved from reference TRBV7-8 and TRBJ2-7, is GAGVSQSPRYKVAKRGQDVALRCDPISGHVSLFWYQQALGQGPEFLTYFQNEAQLDKSGLPSDRFFAERPEGSVSTLKIQRTQQEDSAVYLCASSLVASGRASYEQYFGPGTRLTVT.

The chain carries TRBV11-3 and TRBJ2-1; 12 nucleotides align to TRBD2. V shed 1 base and J 5 bases; nucleotides not matched to a gene: 3. This CDR3 spans 16 amino acids. Per the germline V gene, CDR1 is SGHNT and CDR2 is YENEEA. CDR3 sequence: CASSLVRLAGDNEQFF. Here the CDR3 DNA reads TGTGCCAGCAGCTTAGTACGACTAGCGGGGGACAATGAGCAGTTCTTC. Based on the CDR3 plus reference TRBV11-3 and TRBJ2-1, the full variable domain is EAGVVQSPRYKIIEKKQPVAFWCNPISGHNTLYWYLQNLGQGPELLIRYENEEAVDDSQLPKDRFSAERLKGVDSTLKIQPAELGDSAVYLCASSLVRLAGDNEQFFGPGTRLTVL.

This chain uses TRBV5-1 with TRBJ2-2; 13 nucleotides line up with TRBD2. Germline assignment: CDR1 SGHRS and CDR2 YFSETQ. Trimming at V came to 4 bases and at J to 6 bases, leaving 12 bases not matched to a gene. The CDR3 runs to 18 residues. The CDR3 protein is CASSGRETSGRFAGELFF. DNA for the CDR3: TGCGCCAGCAGCGGACGGGAGACTAGCGGGAGGTTCGCCGGGGAGCTGTTTTTT. Based on the CDR3 plus reference TRBV5-1 and TRBJ2-2, the full variable domain is KAGVTQTPRYLIKTRGQQVTLSCSPISGHRSVSWYQQTPGQGLQFLFEYFSETQRNKGNFPGRFSGRQFSNSRSEMNVSTLELGDSALYLCASSGRETSGRFAGELFFGEGSRLTVL.

This clone was picked up a small number of times. V usage is TRBV7-9 and J usage is TRBJ1-6; maybe TRBD1 (6 bases). The ends were cut back, 4 bases at V and 10 bases at J, with 8 bases in the middle. This CDR3 spans 12 amino acids. The germline CDR1 and CDR2 sequences are SEHNR and FQNEAQ (reference sequence). CDR3 nucleotide sequence: TGTGCCAGCAGCTCAGGGGAATCACCCCTCCACTTT. This codes for CASSSGESPLHF.

The chain carries TRBV7-9 and TRBJ2-2; 10 nucleotides align to TRBD2. V trimming: 5 bases; J trimming: 3 bases; junction bases outside the gene matches: 6. The length of the CDR3 is 16 residues. CDR1 and CDR2 (germline): SEHNR, FQNEAQ (reference sequence). The CDR3 nucleotides read TGTGCCAGCAGCACCAGGACTAGCGGTTACACCGGGGAGCTGTTTTTT. Translation gives CASSTRTSGYTGELFF. The full variable domain, completed using reference TRBV7-9 and TRBJ2-2, is DTGVSQNPRHKITKRGQNVTFRCDPISEHNRLYWYRQTLGQGPEFLTYFQNEAQLEKSRLLSDRFSAERPKGSFSTLEIQRTEQGDSAMYLCASSTRTSGYTGELFFGEGSRLTVL.

The chain links TRBV7-3 to TRBJ2-2; 8 bases map to TRBD1. The CDR3 spans 14 residues. The V and J ends lost 5 bases and 6 bases, in that order; junction bases with no gene match: 5. Germline-derived CDR1 and CDR2 are SGHTA and FQGTGA. DNA for the CDR3: TGTGCCAGCAGCCCGACAGGGGAGCCCGGGGAGCTGTTTTTT. The encoded protein is CASSPTGEPGELFF.

J is TRBJ2-7 and V is TRBV27, with TRBD1 as a possible D gene (6 bases). The germline V and J ends were trimmed by 3 bases and 1 base, with 13 bases remaining between them. Germline assignment: CDR1 MNHEY and CDR2 SMNVEV (reference sequence). This CDR3 has 15 residues. The CDR3 reads CASSLYRVRSYEQYF. CDR3 nucleotide sequence: TGTGCCAGCAGTTTGTACAGGGTGAGGTCCTACGAGCAGTACTTC.

J is TRBJ1-3 and V is TRBV28; D unresolved. V lost 6 bases to trimming and J lost 0 bases, with 12 bases between them. Germline CDR1 reads MDHEN; CDR2 reads SYDVKM. This CDR3 has 15 amino acids. DNA for the CDR3: TGTGCCAGCAGAAGAGGGTTGTTCTCTGGAAACACCATATATTTT. It codes for CASRRGLFSGNTIYF.

The CDR3 region is CASSSAQGSYEQYF. CDR3 sequence (DNA): TGCGCCAGCAGCTCGGCCCAGGGCTCCTACGAGCAGTACTTC. The gene calls are TRBV5-1 and TRBJ2-7; a possible D gene is TRBD1 (5 bases). Germline assignment: CDR1 SGHRS and CDR2 YFSETQ. V shed 3 bases and J shed 0 bases, with 10 bases lying between them. The CDR3 is 14 residues long.

V is TRBV7-6 and J is TRBJ2-3, with 11 bases matching TRBD1. Germline V CDR1 and CDR2: SGHVS, FNYEAQ. V trimming: 1 base; J trimming: 4 bases; junction bases outside the gene matches: 4. The CDR3 is made up of 16 amino acids. For the CDR3, the DNA is TGTGCCAGCAGCTTAGGACCGGGACAGGGGGCAGATACGCAGTATTTT. As protein: CASSLGPGQGADTQYF.

The chain couples TRBV28 to TRBJ1-2; no definite D call. V shed 6 bases and J shed 4 bases, with 15 bases lying between them. The CDR3 length is 14 residues. Germline CDR1 MDHEN, CDR2 SYDVKM. CDR3 protein: CASRRDPEGYGYTF. The CDR3 DNA sequence: TGTGCCAGCAGGAGGGATCCCGAGGGCTATGGCTACACCTTC.

The chain recombines TRBV2 with TRBJ2-1, with a tentative D call TRBD1 (6 bases). Germline V CDR1 and CDR2: SNHLY, FYNNEI. This CDR3 is built from 14 residues. V dropped 7 bases and J dropped 6 bases, with 16 bases sitting between them. CDR3 region: CASTPGTPPNEQFF. CDR3 in DNA: TGTGCCAGCACCCCCGGGACACCGCCCAATGAGCAGTTCTTC.

This clone was seen once. The chain employs TRBV7-6 and TRBJ1-5, with a tentative D call TRBD1 (5 bases). Trimming stripped 2 bases from V and 1 base from J, with 15 bases between. There are 17 residues in the CDR3. In germline, CDR1 is SGHVS, CDR2 FNYEAQ. Here the CDR3 DNA reads TGTGCCAGCAGCTTACGTATGGCAGGGAGGAGCAATCAGCCCCAGCATTTT. Its translation: CASSLRMAGRSNQPQHF.

This clone was found once. The V gene is TRBV30, the J gene TRBJ1-3; unclear D gene. Germline assignment: CDR1 GTSNPN and CDR2 SVGIG (reference sequence). The CDR3 has 12 residues. Deletions cut 5 bases from V and 1 base from J, with 6 bases between. The CDR3 region is CAWGLSGNTIYF. Written as DNA, the CDR3 is TGTGCCTGGGGACTTTCTGGAAACACCATATATTTT.

This clone was counted a few times. The rearrangement joins TRBV7-9 to TRBJ1-1, with unresolved D. The CDR3 has 12 amino acids. Trimming cost V 8 bases and J 5 bases, with 12 bases left between them. Germline assignment: CDR1 SEHNR and CDR2 FQNEAQ (reference sequence). CDR3: CASGGRSTEAFF. The CDR3, as DNA: TGTGCCAGCGGCGGGCGATCAACTGAAGCTTTCTTT.

This chain links TRBV5-6 with TRBJ2-1; D is uncertain. The germline V gene encodes CDR1 SGHDT and CDR2 YYEEEE. V dropped 4 bases and J dropped 0 bases, with 14 bases sitting between them. This CDR3 contains 16 residues. The CDR3 loop is CASSPGAGSSYNEQFF. The CDR3 coding sequence is TGTGCCAGCAGCCCCGGAGCTGGCAGCTCCTACAATGAGCAGTTCTTC.